Sequencing of this T cell receptor beta chain was carried out in a study of cytomegalovirus exposure and HLA in healthy donors. Notes on the study in general: Cytomegalovirus-associated TCR beta chains were listed, numbering 150 to 200. Later analysis indicated greater clonal expansion among HLA-associated TCR beta chains than among equally common other chains.

This clone was detected only once. Its specificity is unknown. Researchers ran the PCR with 60 Vbeta and 13 Jbeta primers. The method was immunoSEQ multiplex PCR; TCRdb's version includes in-frame clones alone and lacks a portion of them. The sample has 130,000 or so clones, about four fifths seen once. The CDR3 loop spans 15 amino acids. V lost 4 bases and J lost 0, with 11 bases in between. CDR1 SGHRS and CDR2 YFSETQ come from the germline V gene. This sequence joins TRBV5-1 and TRBJ1-3; TRBD1 might be the D (6 bases). The sequencing sample was made of PBMCs. The receptor's source is a young man in good health and CMV-seropositive. CDR3 region: CASSPRTVSGNTIYF. DNA of the CDR3: TGCGCCAGCAGCCCCCGGACAGTCTCTGGAAACACCATATATTTT.